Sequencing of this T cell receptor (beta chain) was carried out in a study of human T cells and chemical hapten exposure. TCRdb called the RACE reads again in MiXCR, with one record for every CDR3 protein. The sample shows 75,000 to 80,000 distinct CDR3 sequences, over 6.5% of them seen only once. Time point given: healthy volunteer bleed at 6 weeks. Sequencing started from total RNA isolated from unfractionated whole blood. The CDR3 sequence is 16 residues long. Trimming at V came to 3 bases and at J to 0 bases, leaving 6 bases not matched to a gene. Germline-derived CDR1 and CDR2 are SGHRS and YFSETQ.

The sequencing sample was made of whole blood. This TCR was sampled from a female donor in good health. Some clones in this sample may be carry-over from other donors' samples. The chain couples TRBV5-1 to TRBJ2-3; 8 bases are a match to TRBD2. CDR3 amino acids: CASSSSERGSTDTQYF. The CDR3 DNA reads TGCGCCAGCAGCTCCTCAGAGCGGGGGAGCACAGATACGCAGTATTTT.